This entry concerns a single TCR beta chain. Its antigen remains undetermined. Base qualities are missing; no much larger clone stands one base away. The source of the sample is a study of cytomegalovirus exposure and HLA in healthy donors (dated by TCRdb to about 2017). In terms of the full investigation: An earlier analysis of 587 of the donors reported about 260 Gb of sequence data and 117 million unique TCR beta sequences obtained from some 170 million T cells. In a later genetic analysis, genome-wide SNP genotypes for about 65% of the roughly 670 donors were used, and that subset was treated as a discovery cohort. Of the approximately 400 genotyped donors, about 80% fell in the genetic ancestry cluster associated with self-reported Caucasian donors. The T cell repertoires of several hundred subjects were profiled by immunosequencing and related to cytomegalovirus serostatus. In addition to the first cohort of roughly 670 subjects, a separate validation cohort of approximately 110 different subjects was used. Five DR-DQ haplotypes were handled as single units for association and clustering, since linkage in the cohort was strong. The number of donors typed differed by locus, with about 629-640 for A, B, C, DRB1 and DQB1, approximately 500 for DQA1, 600 to 610 for DPA1, and under 490 for DPB1. In an earlier analysis of 587 of the donors, high-throughput TCR beta sequencing was used to judge whether each TCR beta V gene segment behaved as functional or pseudogenic. The study was designed to test whether signatures of past pathogen exposure could be identified by cataloging public T cell receptors. All discovery cohort repertoires had been generated on a single sequencing platform. Rather than using new phenotypic data, the later analysis identified candidate immune exposures from TCR beta sequences and from how often those sequences occurred across donors. An early release covering roughly 640 HLA-typed donors comprised roughly 300 gigabases of sequencing data and approximately 85 million unique TCR sequences. Both class I and class II loci were covered by HLA typing, at four-digit resolution. In a later analysis, previously published TCR beta repertoires from some 640 donors were re-analyzed and high-resolution HLA genotyping was added so that TCR occurrence patterns could be studied. High-throughput TCR immunosequencing, statistical association of individual TCRs with disease status, and machine learning were combined to predict cytomegalovirus infection status. On average, around 200,000 unique TCR beta nucleotide sequences were sequenced per donor among more than 350 genotyped donors of the cohort, with 15% to 20% of those sequences being non-productive. Donor age, sex, ethnicity and CMV serostatus were compiled together with the repertoire data.

The cysteine opens and the phenylalanine closes a CDR3 of 13 amino acids. The kept DNA is CDR3 alone, 39 bases in frame from the first base. Deletion took 3 bases off V and 4 bases off J, with a span of 12 bases between the germline ends. Looking up the germline V gene yields CDR1 SQVTM and CDR2 ANQGSEA. The library came from the immunoSEQ multiplex PCR assay. A mixture of 60 forward primers for TCR Vbeta segments and 13 reverse primers for TCR Jbeta segments was used in the multiplex PCR. The CDR3 region of rearranged TCR beta genes was amplified from genomic DNA by a multiplex PCR assay. The Illumina HiSeq System was used to sequence the amplified TCR beta libraries as 87-base-pair reads. Per the source publication's procedure: In a later analysis, tens of millions of unique TCR beta chains were counted across the 500 to 850 repertoires, and roughly 11 million of these chains were shared by at least two donors. To remove PCR and sequencing errors, raw reads were error-corrected and collapsed into unique sequences using a nearest-neighbor algorithm that merged closely related sequences. To assign V, D and J gene segments, CDR3 sequences were aligned to IMGT reference sequences. For a sequence to be retained, at least a six-nucleotide match to both a V gene segment and a J gene segment was required. Rearrangements were called productive when the CDR3 lacked stop codons and stayed in frame with V and J; all others were non-productive. CDR3 was defined by IMGT convention, running from the second conserved V-encoded cysteine to the conserved J-encoded phenylalanine. The earlier analysis of about 610 of the donors excluded sequences that lacked an unambiguous match to a single V gene segment. An earlier analysis of a few hundred of the donors called V segments functional above 56.7% productive rearrangements and segregating when the between-donor standard deviation exceeded 5%. To diagnose cytomegalovirus status from the catalog of TCR beta chain sequences, a statistical classification framework was built. A later analysis assigned V and J genes by comparing TCR nucleotide sequences with IMGT/GENE-DB human TR gene sequences. The TCRdist pipeline was used in a later analysis to assign CDR3 sequences and most-parsimonious VDJ recombination scenarios. In a later analysis, each TCR beta chain was defined by its CDR3 amino acid sequence together with its V-gene family, and reads without a unique V-gene family were excluded. A later analysis removed roughly 590 highly shared, low-generation-probability nucleotide sequences to deal with suspected cross-contamination and a sequencing artifact. For each public chain, a later analysis derived a clonal expansion index from normalized ranks of inferred template counts within each repertoire. In a later analysis, generation probabilities were computed using a VDJ recombination model fitted to out-of-frame rearrangements, and the results were checked against IGoR. A later analysis scored TCR-TCR, TCR-HLA and TCR-CMV co-occurrence with hypergeometric tests, applying a repertoire-size bias correction to TCR pairs. False discovery rates were estimated in a later analysis by permuting HLA or CMV assignments 20 times. In a later analysis, co-occurring TCRs were grouped using DBSCAN, with TCRdist sequence similarity added in when clustering inside HLA-allele-positive subsets. For co-occurrence clustering, repertoires with fewer than 30,000 or more than 120,000 public chains were excluded, along with about five repertoires with anomalous nucleotide sharing. The table comes from immuneACCESS by way of TCRdb, which keeps in-frame sequences with V and J called. Part of the clones is missing from these tables; in studies checked, under half for an unresolved V gene and the rest for unknown reasons. V, J and clone size derive from that table, while D and trimming were established from the DNA sequence. The sample records about 120,000 clones, 80% of which are singletons. Around 8% of the sample goes to the ten largest clones.

What the study reported, not specific to this receptor: Across donors, most TCR sequences were observed very rarely, whereas some public TCRs were present in many individuals. In a later analysis, most CMV-associated TCR beta chains were found to appear HLA-restricted, with HLA associations seemingly driven largely by CMV exposure. A later analysis found that TCR association rates varied across HLA loci, with DRB1 alleles showing the most associated TCRs and HLA-C alleles the fewest. A further reported finding was that TCR beta sequences accurately predicted the HLA-A and HLA-B alleles for most subjects in the first cohort. A later analysis associated approximately 17,000 TCR beta sequences with specific HLA alleles at a false discovery rate of 0.05. When HLA alleles, especially DR and DQ, strongly co-occurred, attributing TCR associations to individual alleles was difficult. An association between a missense DCLRE1C variant and V-gene and J-gene trimming of TCR beta chains was found in a later genetic analysis and replicated in an independent cohort. In an earlier analysis of about 600 of the donors, most TCR beta V segments appeared in productive rearrangements about 87% or about 30% of the time, broadly matching IMGT annotations. Correlated functional status among segregating V segments might be attributable to linkage disequilibrium, but an unknown experimental factor could not be ruled out. The cohort was sequenced for TCR beta chains only, and without alpha or paired-chain data the features that could be detected were limited. A later analysis found that HLA-associated TCR beta chains were more clonally expanded and had lower generation probabilities than equally common non-associated chains. A later analysis reported that several top co-occurrence clusters appeared linked to parvovirus B19, influenza, CMV and Epstein-Barr virus. In a later genetic analysis, fewer N-insertions in productive TCRs were reported among donors in an Asian-associated ancestry cluster than the roughly 700-donor mean. The sequencing pipeline was judged likely to have produced a cluster of highly shared sequence variants as a technical artifact. Three of the identified cytomegalovirus-associated TCR beta chains were confirmed in vitro to be specific for cytomegalovirus antigens. Because counts were too low, 15 to 20 rarely observed V segments, including chromosome 9 orphons, were excluded from the earlier analysis of 500 to 700 of the donors. The presence/absence analyses assumed that sequencing depth was roughly uniform across donors, and that assumption may not be true. The 87-base-pair reads could not distinguish some IMGT-functional V segments, including TRBV6-2 and TRBV6-3, so those segments were excluded. The classifier was reported to diagnose cytomegalovirus status with high specificity and sensitivity in both the original cohort and the validation cohort. In the study, some 180 TCR beta chains were listed as associated with cytomegalovirus. Because some donors lacked HLA typing at each locus, the association tests relied only on the typed subset. The only immune exposure information available for the cohort was CMV serostatus. The authors suggested that the approach could potentially be extended to other disease states and immunological phenotypes.

The cohort comprised around 700 healthy bone marrow donors. All cohort members were sampled while nominally healthy, although unrecorded immune exposures were likely present. The donor tested CMV seropositive and was one of the 289 seropositive cohort members. A peripheral blood sample was collected from each donor, and TCR beta sequencing was performed on peripheral blood mononuclear cells. The Qiagen DNeasy Blood Extraction Kit was used to extract genomic DNA from the blood cell samples. The receptor comes from a female donor in good health and CMV-seropositive. The rearrangement combines TRBV29-1 with TRBJ1-1, and the D gene may be TRBD1, 5 bases matching. The material sequenced was PBMCs. The bases read TGCAGCGTTGAGAAGGGTAGGGGCACTGAAGCTTTCTTT. This is translated as CSVEKGRGTEAFF.